The entry that follows covers one TCR beta chain sequence. This sample stems from a study of regulatory T cells in long-lasting Graves disease. With 3 bases removed from V and 8 bases from J, the gap between germline ends came to 10 bases. The CDR3 totals 12 residues. Germline V gene lookup returns CDR1 LNHDA and CDR2 SQIVND (reference sequence). Time point specified: newly diagnosed GD, antithyroid drugs for less than 3 months. RNA from PBMCs was the source of the TCR library. Both iRepertoire HTBI primers and Arm-PCR of CDR3 regions were used to build the TCR beta libraries. TCRdb reanalysed the multiplex PCR reads using MiXCR and keeps one entry per CDR3 protein. The sample includes just over 600,000 distinct CDR3 sequences, less than 20% of them seen just once. This sample also appeared in a second study, on T cells in Graves' hyperthyroidism and ophthalmopathy.

The material sequenced was peripheral blood mononuclear cells (PBMCs), taken at new diagnosis, from a patient treated with antithyroid drugs. The sequence came from a woman in her twenties or thirties with Graves disease. The J gene is TRBJ1-1, the V gene TRBV19; D is uncertain. CDR3 sequence: CASSIIREEAFF. Here the CDR3 DNA reads TGTGCCAGTAGTATTATCAGAGAAGAAGCTTTCTTT.